The 18 T cell receptor beta chains in this list originate from one sample, sequenced in a study of CD4+ T cells in melanoma. TCRdb keeps only in-frame clones here, not all; method: immunoSEQ multiplex PCR. The table records roughly 140,000 clones, 85% to 95% of them present only once. These receptors originate from a human donor with melanoma.

V usage is TRBV4-1 and J usage is TRBJ1-2, with D perhaps TRBD1 (5 bases). The CDR3 length is 13 residues. V was cut by 3 bases and J by 8 bases, with 13 bases left in between. Germline-derived CDR1 and CDR2 are MGHRA and YSYEKL. This CDR3 is CASSHGGVRGYTF. Written as DNA, the CDR3 is TGCGCCAGCAGCCACGGGGGGGTAAGGGGCTACACCTTC.

The V gene is TRBV25-1, the J gene TRBJ2-5; D perhaps matches TRBD2 (6 bases). Germline CDR1 is MGHDK and CDR2 is SYGVNS. V was cut by 1 base and J by 4 bases, with 13 bases left in between. CDR3 length: 15 amino acids. This chain's CDR3 is CASSESGGAGETQYF. The CDR3 DNA is TGTGCCAGCAGTGAATCCGGCGGGGCTGGAGAGACCCAGTACTTC.

The chain employs TRBV2 and TRBJ2-1, with D perhaps matching TRBD2 (5 bases). V gave up 1 base and J gave up 2 bases, with 6 bases separating them. Germline CDR1 is SNHLY and CDR2 is FYNNEI. There are 14 residues in the CDR3. The CDR3: CASSEERAYNEQFF. The DNA for the CDR3 is TGTGCCAGCAGTGAAGAGAGGGCCTACAATGAGCAGTTCTTC.

Details on this clone: In the same sample, other DNA sequences code for this CDR3. This chain connects TRBV10-2 to TRBJ1-1; no definite D call. From germline, CDR1 is WSHSY and CDR2 SAAADI. The CDR3 sequence is 12 residues long. V dropped 3 bases and J dropped 6 bases, with 8 bases sitting between them. In DNA, the CDR3 is TGCGCCAGCAGTGACGGGTTTGCTGAAGCTTTCTTT. It codes for CASSDGFAEAFF.

V is TRBV5-1 and J is TRBJ2-2; D ambiguous. Looked up from germline, CDR1 is SGHRS and CDR2 is YFSETQ. The V end was cut by 6 bases, the J end by 4 bases, with 10 bases between. This CDR3 has 13 residues. The CDR3 here is CASKDGPTGELFF. The CDR3 nucleotides read TGCGCCAGCAAAGACGGCCCCACCGGGGAGCTGTTTTTT.

The CDR3 loop reads CASSLPRGRGLQETQYF. In DNA, the CDR3 is TGTGCCAGCAGCCTACCGCGTGGGCGGGGGTTACAAGAGACCCAGTACTTC. This chain uses TRBV9 with TRBJ2-5; 7 bases match TRBD2. The CDR3 sequence is 17 residues long. CDR1 and CDR2 from the germline V gene are SGDLS and YYNGEE. V lost 4 bases to trimming and J lost 2 bases; unmatched junction nucleotides: 14.

The V gene is TRBV5-1, the J gene TRBJ2-3; 7 bases agree with TRBD2. The length of the CDR3 is 16 residues. CDR1 is SGHRS, CDR2 YFSETQ, per germline. Losses at the gene ends were 0 bases for V and 1 base for J; bases not matched to a gene: 5. The CDR3 reads CASSLDGRGGTDTQYF. The CDR3 region has the DNA TGCGCCAGCAGCTTGGATGGCCGGGGGGGCACAGATACGCAGTATTTT.

The chain links TRBV6-5 to TRBJ1-5; TRBD1 matches 7 bases. Trimming cost V 6 bases and J 0 bases; bases outside gene matches: 5. The CDR3 is 15 amino acids. Per germline, CDR1 MNHEY and CDR2 SVGAGI. This CDR3 is CASRMGTVSNQPQHF. The CDR3 DNA reads TGTGCCAGCAGAATGGGGACAGTTAGCAATCAGCCCCAGCATTTT.

The chain carries TRBV6-5 and TRBJ1-6; D may be TRBD1 (5 bases). The V gene lost 0 bases and the J gene lost 10 bases, with 10 bases spanning the gap. The CDR3 is made up of 14 amino acids. Germline assignment: CDR1 MNHEY and CDR2 SVGAGI. This CDR3 is CASSYSRQNSPLHF. CDR3 in DNA: TGTGCCAGCAGTTACTCAAGACAGAACTCACCCCTCCACTTT.

The V call is TRBV7-2, the J call TRBJ2-3; TRBD2 might be the D (5 bases). V lost 2 bases to trimming and J lost 8 bases, with 17 bases between them. The CDR3 is 15 residues long. Germline V gene lookup returns CDR1 SGHTA and CDR2 FQGNSA. As DNA, the CDR3 is TGTGCCAGCAGCTTAAGGACTGTGGCCTCGGGTACGCAGTATTTT. Amino acid sequence: CASSLRTVASGTQYF. Together with reference TRBV7-2 and TRBJ2-3, the CDR3 gives the full variable domain: GAGVSQSPSNKVTEKGKDVELRCDPISGHTALYWYRQSLGQGLEFLIYFQGNSAPDKSGLPSDRFSAERTGGSVSTLTIQRTQQEDSAVYLCASSLRTVASGTQYFGPGTRLTVL.

V and J are TRBV5-1 and TRBJ2-2, with D tentatively TRBD1 (5 bases). CDR1 is SGHRS, CDR2 YFSETQ, per germline. CDR3 length equals 14 residues. V shed 3 bases and J shed 6 bases, with 12 bases lying between them. CDR3 sequence: CASSYYDSAGELFF. The CDR3, as DNA: TGCGCCAGCAGCTACTACGACAGCGCCGGGGAGCTGTTTTTT.

This chain links TRBV4-2 with TRBJ1-2; D not certain. The V gene lost 1 base and the J gene lost 7 bases, with 7 bases spanning the gap. Germline CDR1 reads LGHNA; CDR2 reads YNFKEQ. This CDR3 has 12 residues. In DNA, the CDR3 is TGTGCCAGCAGCCAAGGCGGGCGTGGCTACACCTTC. Translation: CASSQGGRGYTF.

In nucleotides, the CDR3 is TGTGCCAGCAGCTCTCAACCCTTACCTCAAGAGGGGACCCAGTACTTC. This translates into CASSSQPLPQEGTQYF. The V call is TRBV21-1, the J call TRBJ2-5; the D call of TRBD2 is as the table states it, not checked on the DNA. TRBV21-1 is a recognized pseudogene. This CDR3 is built from 16 residues.

The chain joins TRBV9 to TRBJ2-5; D is unclear. This CDR3 comprises 16 residues. The V gene lost 3 bases and the J gene lost 5 bases, with 20 bases spanning the gap. The germline V gene has CDR1 SGDLS and CDR2 YYNGEE. This CDR3 is CASSAIGPTSRETQYF. The DNA for the CDR3 is TGTGCCAGCAGCGCGATAGGGCCCACATCGCGGGAGACCCAGTACTTC.

The rearrangement uses TRBV6-6 and TRBJ2-7; D gene ambiguous. Germline lookup yields CDR1 MNHNY and CDR2 SVGAGI (reference sequence). The CDR3 spans 12 residues. Trimming took off 2 bases at V and 2 bases at J, with 4 bases between the two ends. CDR3 amino acids: CASSYGPYEQYF. The CDR3 coding sequence is TGTGCCAGCAGTTACGGGCCCTACGAGCAGTACTTC.

The rearrangement joins TRBV30 to TRBJ2-1; D uncertain. Germline V CDR1 and CDR2: GTSNPN, SVGIG (reference sequence). V was shortened by 2 bases and J by 9 bases, with 17 bases between the two germline ends. The CDR3 is made up of 14 amino acids. In DNA form, the CDR3 reads TGTGCCTGGAGTCGCTTTCCCCCCCCCGGTGAGCAGTTCTTC. Protein product: CAWSRFPPPGEQFF. Full variable domain (missing parts from reference TRBV30 and TRBJ2-1): SQTIHQWPATLVQPVGSPLSLECTVEGTSNPNLYWYRQAAGRGLQLLFYSVGIGQISSEVPQNLSASRPQDRQFILSSKKLLLSDSGFYLCAWSRFPPPGEQFFGPGTRLTVL.

This chain links TRBV7-3 with TRBJ2-3, with TRBD1 matching 10 bases. Germline values: CDR1 SGHTA, CDR2 FQGTGA. This CDR3 has 15 amino acids. V lost 0 bases, J lost 4 bases, and 1 base stayed unmatched. CDR3: CASSLTGQGPDTQYF. As DNA, the CDR3 is TGTGCCAGCAGCTTAACGGGACAGGGGCCAGATACGCAGTATTTT.

The CDR3 sequence is CSVRPTGGYGYTF. For the CDR3, the DNA is TGCAGCGTGAGACCGACAGGGGGCTATGGCTACACCTTC. The chain is built from TRBV29-1 and TRBJ1-2; 9 bases agree with TRBD1. The CDR3 runs to 13 residues. Germline V gene data show CDR1 as SQVTM and CDR2 as ANQGSEA. V shed 6 bases, J shed 4 bases, and the junction held 6 bases outside the gene matches.